Each of the 2 T cell receptor beta chains below was sequenced from the same sample in a study of blood T cell repertoires in COVID-19 (dated by TCRdb to between 2020 and 2021). Library method: the immunoSEQ multiplex PCR assay. TCRdb's version of the immuneACCESS table is confined to in-frame rearrangements and falls short of the full clone set. An unresolved V gene accounts for under half of the shortfall where checked; the remainder is of unknown origin. The sample table shows some 350,000 clones, and about 93% are seen once. The top ten clones comprise around 3.5% of the sample. Sequencing was done on a sample of peripheral blood. The receptors originated from a woman in her late teens or twenties who had recovered from COVID-19.

The rearrangement joins TRBV4-3 to TRBJ2-1; TRBD2 matches 7 bases. Unmatched junction bases numbered 10, after V lost 0 bases and J lost 5 bases. CDR1 and CDR2 (germline): LGHNA, YSLEER. The CDR3 extends over 17 amino acids. The CDR3 loop is CASSQDIWGRAHNEQFF. CDR3 DNA sequence: TGCGCCAGCAGCCAAGATATATGGGGGAGGGCCCACAATGAGCAGTTCTTC.

The chain joins TRBV6-5 to TRBJ1-1, with 9 bases aligning to TRBD1. J lost 3 bases, V lost 6 bases, and 5 bases had no gene match. Per the germline V gene, CDR1 is MNHEY and CDR2 is SVGAGI. The CDR3 consists of 14 residues. CDR3 nucleotides: TGTGCCAGCAGCGCACAGGGGGCCTACACTGAAGCTTTCTTT. Translating gives CASSAQGAYTEAFF.